Listed below are T cell receptor beta chains from one sample, sequenced in a study of shared clonotypes between healthy human individuals. Using immunoSEQ multiplex PCR, the repertoire was profiled, and TCRdb retains in-frame clones only, with some absent. Of over a million clones listed, approximately 96% are singletons. The sample consisted of naive CD4+ T cells sorted from blood. The receptors shown here come from a man aged 25 to 40 in good health. Each CDR3 is given with its conserved first and last residue. A D gene is named only where the DNA matches it firmly.

>TRBJ2-7|TRBV10-1|TRBD2
TGCGCCAGCAGTGAAGGTGCGGGAGACTACGAGCAGTACTTC
CASSEGAGDYEQYF
>TRBJ2-2|TRBV5-4|.
TGTGCCAGCAACCCTCTTCCGGGAGACACCGGGGAGCTGTTTTTT
CASNPLPGDTGELFF
>TRBJ2-7|TRBV6-1|TRBD2
TGTGCCAGCAGTGAAGCGCGGGGGAGACTTAGGTACGAGCAGTACTTC
CASSEARGRLRYEQYF
>TRBJ1-5|TRBV5-1|TRBD1
TGCGCCAGCAGCTTGGGGACAGGGAAACAGCCCCAGCATTTT
CASSLGTGKQPQHF
>TRBJ2-7|TRBV11-3|TRBD2
TGTGCCAGCAGCTTACTACGGGACTACCCTAACGTTTCGTACTTC
CASSLLRDYPNVSYF
>TRBJ2-2|TRBV18|.
TGTGCCAGCAGTCTACATCAGGACGGTACCGGGGAGCTGTTTTTT
CASSLHQDGTGELFF
>TRBJ1-1|TRBV6-5|.
TGTGCCAGCAGTTACGGGTCGAACACTGAAGCTTTCTTT
CASSYGSNTEAFF
>TRBJ2-5|TRBV27|TRBD2
TGTGCCAGCAGTTCGGTGGGGGGGATCCAAGAGACCCAGTACTTC
CASSSVGGIQETQYF
>TRBJ2-3|TRBV29-1|.
TGCAGCGTTGTCCCGGCGAGCGGGTCGGATACGCAGTATTTT
CSVVPASGSDTQYF
>TRBJ2-2|TRBV27|.
TGTGCCAGCAGTTTCCCCACCGGGGAGCTGTTTTTT
CASSFPTGELFF
>TRBJ2-7|TRBV6-5|.
TGTGCCATCAGTGAGTCGAAGGGCGAGCAGTACTTC
CAISESKGEQYF
>TRBJ2-2|TRBV9|.
TGTGCCAGCAGCGCTGCGGGATCTTCCGGGGAGCTGTTTTTT
CASSAAGSSGELFF
>TRBJ2-1|TRBV5-1|.
TGCGCCAGCAGCTTGGGGTTCTCCTACAATGAGCAGTTCTTC
CASSLGFSYNEQFF
>TRBJ1-1|TRBV6-1|.
TGTGCCAGCAGTGCTTCCTGGGGGTCTGAAGCTTTCTTT
CASSASWGSEAFF
>TRBJ2-7|TRBV6-6|TRBD2
TGTGCCAGCAGACAGACTAGCGGGTTCCACGAGCAGTACTTC
CASRQTSGFHEQYF
>TRBJ2-5|TRBV20-1|.
TGCAGTGCTTTTCTAGGAGAGACCCAGTACTTC
CSAFLGETQYF
>TRBJ2-7|TRBV28|TRBD1
TGTGCCAGCAGTTTAGGGCAGGGGGCCTACGAGCAGTACTTC
CASSLGQGAYEQYF
>TRBJ2-3|TRBV10-1|TRBD2
TGCGCCAGCAGTGCCTTTACCGGGACTAGCGGGACTACAGATACGCAGTATTTT
CASSAFTGTSGTTDTQYF
>TRBJ1-5|TRBV4-2|TRBD1
TGTGCCAGCAGCCACAGGACAGGGGATGCTGGTCAGCCCCAGCATTTT
CASSHRTGDAGQPQHF